This TCR beta chain comes out of a study of response to subunit inactivated influenza vaccine. TCRdb used MiXCR to reprocess the RT-PCR reads, holding one entry per CDR3 protein. The sample has more than 200,000 distinct CDR3 sequences; roughly an eighth are singletons. This clonotype turned up a few times. Germline V gene lookup returns CDR1 MNHEY and CDR2 SMNVEV (reference sequence). Trimming pared 2 bases from V and 9 bases from J, leaving 11 bases between. There are 14 residues in the CDR3. This chain joins TRBV27 and TRBJ1-6, with TRBD1 as a possible D gene (5 bases). Sequencing used non-naive T cells sorted from PBMCs, obtained 14 days before vaccination. The origin of this receptor is a middle-aged man who received an inactivated influenza vaccine. The CDR3 loop is CASSLGQGRSPLHF. The CDR3 DNA sequence: TGTGCCAGCAGTTTAGGGCAGGGCCGTTCACCCCTCCACTTT.